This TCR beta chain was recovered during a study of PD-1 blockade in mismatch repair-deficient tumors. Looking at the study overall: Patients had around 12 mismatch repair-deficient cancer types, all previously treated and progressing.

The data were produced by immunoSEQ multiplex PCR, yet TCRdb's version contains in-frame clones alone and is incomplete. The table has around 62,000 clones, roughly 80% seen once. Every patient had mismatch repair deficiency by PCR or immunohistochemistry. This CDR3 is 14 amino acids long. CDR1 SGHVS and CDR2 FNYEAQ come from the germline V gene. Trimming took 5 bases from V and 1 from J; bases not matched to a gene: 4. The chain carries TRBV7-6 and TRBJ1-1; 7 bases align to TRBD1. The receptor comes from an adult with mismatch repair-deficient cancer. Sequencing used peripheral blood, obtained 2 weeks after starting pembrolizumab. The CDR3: CASSKNRGNTEAFF. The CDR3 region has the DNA TGTGCCAGCAGCAAAAACAGGGGGAACACTGAAGCTTTCTTT.